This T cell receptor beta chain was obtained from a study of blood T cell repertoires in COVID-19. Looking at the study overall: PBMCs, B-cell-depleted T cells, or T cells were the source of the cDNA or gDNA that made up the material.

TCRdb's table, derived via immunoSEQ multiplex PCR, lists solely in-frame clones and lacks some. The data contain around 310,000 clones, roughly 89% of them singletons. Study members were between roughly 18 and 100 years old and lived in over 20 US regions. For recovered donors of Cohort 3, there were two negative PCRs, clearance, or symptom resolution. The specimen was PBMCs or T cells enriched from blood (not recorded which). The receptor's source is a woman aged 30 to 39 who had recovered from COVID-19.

The CDR3 DNA sequence: TGTGCCAGCAGCGTTTACCAATCGCTCCACGCGGGGCTTGCCACCGGGGAGCTGTTTTTT. Translation: CASSVYQSLHAGLATGELFF. V and J are TRBV9 and TRBJ2-2; TRBD2 might be the D (6 bases). The CDR3 consists of 20 residues. V was clipped by 2 bases and J by 4 bases, with 27 bases between them. Germline V gene data show CDR1 as SGDLS and CDR2 as YYNGEE. Based on the CDR3 plus reference TRBV9 and TRBJ2-2, the full variable domain is DSGVTQTPKHLITATGQRVTLRCSPRSGDLSVYWYQQSLDQGLQFLIQYYNGEERAKGNILERFSAQQFPDLHSELNLSSLELGDSALYFCASSVYQSLHAGLATGELFFGEGSRLTVL.